The present T cell receptor (beta chain) was sequenced within a study of beta chain features in type 1 diabetes. General study findings and limits: TCRB repertoires of naive, central memory and Treg cells appeared more similar among patients than among healthy donors.

This clone was seen only a few times. The antigen is not known. Every isolated RNA sample was fully reverse transcribed, so sequencing captured expressed TCRB transcripts. Approximately 3.6 million reads per sample were averaged for naive, central memory and regulatory samples. Some clones are missing from TCRdb's copy, which holds only in-frame ones; the method was immunoSEQ multiplex PCR. This sample has 900,000 or so clones, with about 17% found just once. CDR3 length equals 14 residues. After removal of 6 bases from V and 9 bases from J, the junction contained 6 bases not matched to a gene. CDR1 is MNHEY and CDR2 is SVGAGI in the germline V gene.

Material: naive CD4+ T cells from blood. This TCR came from a woman aged 18-29 years in good health. The rearrangement uses TRBV6-5 and TRBJ2-1; 12 nucleotides match TRBD2. The CDR3 nucleotides are TGTGCCAGCAGGCAGACTAGCGGGAGAGGTGAGCAGTTCTTC. Protein product: CASRQTSGRGEQFF.